The 10 T cell receptor beta chains given below trace back to one sample, sequenced in a study of blood T cells in healthy people across ages. The authors ran a second PCR of roughly 6 to 12 cycles using a sample-barcoded 5' primer and a J-beta primer mix. One entry per CDR3 protein results from TCRdb running MiXCR on the 5' RACE reads. The sample lists 650,000 to 800,000 distinct CDR3 sequences; about 42% were seen once. The sample taken for sequencing was blood. The source is a man between 60 and 75 years old in good health.

This clonotype came up a few times. CDR3 coding DNA: TGTGCCAGCAGTTTTAGCCCCTATGGCGAGCAGTACTTC. The encoded protein is CASSFSPYGEQYF. The rearrangement joins TRBV12-3 or TRBV12-4 to TRBJ2-7; no clear D gene. V was trimmed by 3 bases and J by 6 bases, leaving 12 bases between them. The length of the CDR3 is 13 residues.

This sequence joins TRBV5-1 and TRBJ2-7; possibly TRBD2 for D (5 bases). Germline CDR1 and CDR2: SGHRS and YFSETQ. This CDR3 spans 14 amino acids. V shed 4 bases and J shed 5 bases, with 16 bases lying between them. The CDR3 region has the DNA TGCGCCAGCAGCCCAAGAGGAGGAAATAACGAGCAGTACTTC. Protein sequence: CASSPRGGNNEQYF.

There are a few counts of this clonotype. The V gene is TRBV20-1, the J gene TRBJ2-7, with TRBD1 as a possible D gene (6 bases). Trimming removed 3 bases at V and 3 bases at J, with 12 bases between. The CDR3 sequence is 13 residues long. Germline lookup yields CDR1 DFQATT and CDR2 SNEGSKA (reference sequence). The CDR3 sequence: CSASRQVFYEQYF. The CDR3 nucleotides are TGCAGTGCTAGCAGACAGGTATTCTACGAGCAGTACTTC.

The chain combines TRBV7-9 with TRBJ2-1; either TRBD1 or TRBD2 may fit D (5 bases each). The ends were cut back, 11 bases at V and 8 bases at J, with 16 bases in the middle. The CDR3 is 12 amino acids. In germline, CDR1 is SEHNR, CDR2 FQNEAQ (reference sequence). In DNA form, the CDR3 reads TGTGCCTCCCGGGGAATAGGGGATGAGCAGTTCTTC. Protein sequence: CASRGIGDEQFF.

V usage is TRBV9 and J usage is TRBJ2-1; possibly TRBD2 for D (6 bases). Trimming took 3 bases from V and 9 from J, leaving 16 bases between them. The V gene's germline CDR1 is SGDLS and CDR2 YYNGEE. The CDR3 contains 14 residues. CDR3 sequence: CASSALGSGGEQFF. The CDR3 bases are TGTGCCAGCAGCGCGCTCGGGAGCGGTGGTGAGCAGTTCTTC.

This clonotype was detected a few times. The chain couples TRBV7-9 to TRBJ2-2; D not certain. The length of the CDR3 is 16 residues. The ends were cut back, 4 bases at V and 0 bases at J, with 12 bases in the middle. Germline V gene lookup returns CDR1 SEHNR and CDR2 FQNEAQ (reference sequence). The DNA for the CDR3 is TGTGCCAGCAGCTCCGACATGTCCGCGAACACCGGGGAGCTGTTTTTT. It encodes CASSSDMSANTGELFF.

In this sample, this clonotype turned up many times. The chain couples TRBV29-1 to TRBJ2-1; the D gene is possibly TRBD2 (5 bases). Germline V CDR1 and CDR2: SQVTM, ANQGSEA. Trimming took off 1 base at V and 6 bases at J, with 19 bases between the two ends. CDR3 length: 16 amino acids. CDR3: CSVEGPSFSRVNEQFF. Written as DNA, the CDR3 is TGCAGCGTTGAAGGCCCCAGCTTTTCGCGGGTCAATGAGCAGTTCTTC.

This clonotype was detected only once. This rearrangement joins TRBV5-6 to TRBJ2-7; 7 bases are shared with TRBD1. CDR1 and CDR2 (germline): SGHDT, YYEEEE. V shed 4 bases, J shed 5 bases, and the junction held 9 bases outside the gene matches. The CDR3 is 14 amino acids. The CDR3 reads CASSERQGLDEQYF. Written as DNA, the CDR3 is TGTGCCAGCAGCGAAAGACAGGGTTTGGACGAGCAGTACTTC.

This clonotype was observed a handful of times. The chain employs TRBV3-1 and TRBJ2-7; no reliable D call. Germline lookup yields CDR1 LGHDT and CDR2 YNNKEL (reference sequence). Trimming removed 1 base from V and 2 bases from J, with 12 bases in between. CDR3 size: 15 residues. CDR3 in DNA: TGTGCCAGCAGCCAAGCTTTGTTCGGAGCCTACGAGCAGTACTTC. It codes for CASSQALFGAYEQYF.

CDR3: CASSFSGLAGNEQFF. CDR3 in DNA: TGTGCCAGCAGTTTCTCCGGACTAGCGGGAAATGAGCAGTTCTTC. The chain has TRBV6-2 or TRBV6-3 and TRBJ2-1, with 12 positions matching TRBD2. The V and J ends lost 4 bases and 7 bases, in that order; junction bases with no gene match: 5. The CDR3 extends over 15 amino acids. Germline V gene lookup returns CDR1 MNHEY and CDR2 SVGEGT.